This T cell receptor (beta chain) was documented in a study of blood T cell repertoires in COVID-19. Study-level information: Samples representing acute and convalescent COVID-19 were sourced from the United States, Italy and Spain. PBMCs, B-cell-depleted T cells, or T cells provided the cDNA or gDNA that made up the material.

Original processing methods: Estimates of nucleated cell counts were drawn from the amplification of reference gene primers. Assay: immunoSEQ multiplex PCR; the TCRdb copy retains only in-frame clones and omits some. D and trimming were read from the DNA, whereas the V and J calls and clone size are those reported in that table. The data hold approximately 150,000 clones, with 80% to 90% observed a single time. This CDR3 comprises 14 residues. The germline CDR1 and CDR2 sequences are MNHEY and SMNVEV (reference sequence). Trimming shortened V by 0 bases and J by 6 bases, and 11 bases separated the two germline ends.

The source material was peripheral blood. This sequence originates from a human donor with acute or convalescent COVID-19. The donor label of this sample is uncertain. The chain couples TRBV27 to TRBJ1-1; D is unclear. The CDR3 protein is CASSLSPGWAEAFF. The CDR3 nucleotides read TGTGCCAGCAGTTTATCGCCAGGTTGGGCTGAAGCTTTCTTT.